The 12 T cell receptor beta chains below were found in one sample sequenced in a study of Ad26.COV2.S vaccination and SARS-CoV-2 variants (dated by TCRdb to the early 2020s). What this sample's treatment or condition label stands for: about 20 received Ad26.COV2.S at low or high dose, single or two shots; about 5 received placebo; per-sample allocation not given. Repertoires of vaccine and placebo recipients were sequenced from samples taken on day 63 after the first injection. Libraries were built with the immunoSEQ multiplex PCR assay. The table was pulled from immuneACCESS by TCRdb, which kept in-frame rearrangements only. Such tables lose some clones; where checked, under half of the loss comes from unresolved V genes, and the rest has no known cause. Within this sample are under 400,000 clones, with around 86% of them counted one time only. The top ten clones comprise about 3.5% of the sample.

Sequencing was performed on peripheral blood, taken in a trial of Ad26.COV2.S vaccine versus placebo. The receptor source for this set is a person aged 18-60 years who received the Ad26.COV2.S COVID-19 vaccine or a placebo.

The chain employs TRBV6-5 and TRBJ1-4, with TRBD1 matching over 7 bases. The CDR3 has 16 amino acids. With V trimmed by 0 bases and J by 8 bases, 9 bases remained unmatched. Germline values: CDR1 MNHEY, CDR2 SVGAGI. The CDR3 loop reads CASSYSWTGSGEKLFF. CDR3 DNA: TGTGCCAGCAGTTACTCATGGACAGGTAGTGGAGAAAAACTGTTTTTT.

The V gene is TRBV9, the J gene TRBJ1-1; unclear D gene. Germline lookup yields CDR1 SGDLS and CDR2 YYNGEE. With 0 bases removed from V and 1 base from J, the gap between germline ends came to 16 bases. The CDR3 extends over 17 amino acids. The CDR3, as DNA: TGTGCCAGCAGCGTAGACCCCAGGAGCTCGACGAACACTGAAGCTTTCTTT. Its protein is CASSVDPRSSTNTEAFF.

The genes are TRBV5-6 and TRBJ2-2; the D is unclear. With 2 bases removed from V and 5 bases from J, the gap between germline ends came to 10 bases. Germline CDR1 reads SGHDT; CDR2 reads YYEEEE. This CDR3 comprises 14 residues. CDR3 protein: CASSFKGRTGELFF. CDR3 nucleotide sequence: TGTGCCAGCAGCTTCAAGGGAAGGACCGGGGAGCTGTTTTTT.

The chain links TRBV7-8 to TRBJ1-1, with D possibly matching TRBD1 (6 bases). Trimming cost V 0 bases and J 1 base, with 12 bases left between them. Germline V gene data show CDR1 as SGHVS and CDR2 as FQNEAQ. The CDR3 consists of 16 residues. The CDR3 loop reads CASSLAYVDRNTEAFF. In nucleotides, the CDR3 is TGTGCCAGCAGCTTAGCCTACGTGGACAGGAACACTGAAGCTTTCTTT.

This chain links TRBV27 with TRBJ2-1, with D perhaps matching TRBD1 or TRBD2 (6 bases each). CDR1 and CDR2 (germline): MNHEY, SMNVEV (reference sequence). Between the trimmed V and J ends, which lost 5 bases and 2 bases, there was a span of 16 bases. The CDR3 consists of 16 residues. The CDR3 spells CASSHGGRVPYNEQFF. For the CDR3, the DNA is TGTGCCAGCAGTCACGGGGGCAGGGTACCCTACAATGAGCAGTTCTTC.

The gene calls are TRBV9 and TRBJ1-5; 7 nucleotides agree with TRBD1. With V trimmed by 4 bases and J by 3 bases, 4 bases remained unmatched. The CDR3 consists of 14 residues. The germline V gene encodes CDR1 SGDLS and CDR2 YYNGEE. Here the CDR3 DNA reads TGTGCCAGCAGCTCCGGGACAGTCAATCAGCCCCAGCATTTT. It encodes CASSSGTVNQPQHF.

The chain joins TRBV12-5 to TRBJ1-3, with TRBD1 matching over 7 bases. The CDR3 contains 19 residues. V lost 3 bases to trimming and J lost 0 bases; unmatched junction nucleotides: 14. CDR1 is LGHNT, CDR2 FRNRAP, per germline. The CDR3 loop is CASGLSLGANRGSGNTIYF. For the CDR3, the DNA is TGTGCTAGTGGTTTATCTCTTGGCGCCAACAGGGGCTCTGGAAACACCATATATTTT.

The genes are TRBV5-5 and TRBJ2-5, with a weak D call TRBD2 (6 bases). V was clipped by 4 bases and J by 4 bases, with 8 bases between them. CDR1 and CDR2 (germline): SGHKS, YYEKEE (reference sequence). The CDR3 extends over 12 amino acids. The DNA of the CDR3 is TGTGCCAGCAGCGGAGGGCTAGAGACCCAGTACTTC. This translates into CASSGGLETQYF.

This clone was seen just once. The rearrangement links TRBV9 to TRBJ2-5; tentative D call: TRBD2 (5 bases). The CDR3 runs to 14 residues. V was shortened by 0 bases and J by 5 bases, with 11 bases between the two germline ends. Germline CDR1 reads SGDLS; CDR2 reads YYNGEE. The CDR3 reads CASSVVAYGETQYF. The CDR3 DNA follows: TGTGCCAGCAGCGTAGTAGCGTACGGGGAGACCCAGTACTTC.

The rearrangement joins TRBV9 to TRBJ1-2, with a weak D call TRBD1 (5 bases). Trimming took off 4 bases at V and 1 base at J, with 14 bases between the two ends. This CDR3 spans 15 amino acids. Per the germline V gene, CDR1 is SGDLS and CDR2 is YYNGEE. CDR3 sequence (DNA): TGTGCCAGCAGCCCTGGTTTCGGGGGTAACTATGGCTACACCTTC. It is translated as CASSPGFGGNYGYTF. The complete variable domain, with remaining parts taken from reference TRBV9 and TRBJ1-2, reads DSGVTQTPKHLITATGQRVTLRCSPRSGDLSVYWYQQSLDQGLQFLIQYYNGEERAKGNILERFSAQQFPDLHSELNLSSLELGDSALYFCASSPGFGGNYGYTFGSGTRLTVV.

The chain uses TRBV14 and TRBJ1-3; no definite D call. The V end lost 2 bases, the J end lost 0 bases, and 8 bases lay between the germline ends. This CDR3 spans 15 amino acids. The germline gives CDR1 SGHDN, CDR2 FVKESK. CDR3 residues: CASSQPWSSGNTIYF. CDR3 nucleotides: TGTGCCAGCAGCCAACCGTGGAGCTCTGGAAACACCATATATTTT.

The rearrangement uses TRBV5-6 and TRBJ1-2; 8 positions match TRBD1. J gave up 6 bases and V 0 bases, and 4 bases lay outside the gene matches. The length of the CDR3 is 14 residues. Germline V gives CDR1 SGHDT, CDR2 YYEEEE. CDR3 in DNA: TGTGCCAGCAGCTTGGTTCAGGGGGCCGATGGCTACACCTTC. Translation: CASSLVQGADGYTF.